These T cell receptor beta chains were read from a single sample in a study of T cells after posttransplantation cyclophosphamide. Repertoires were generated with immunoSEQ multiplex PCR, while TCRdb's copy carries only in-frame clones and drops some. In total the sample includes about 2,800 clones, none of them seen once. The material sequenced was PBMCs, taken 30 days after allogeneic stem cell transplant with posttransplant cyclophosphamide. These receptors were obtained from a female patient between 55 and 75 years old who received an allogeneic stem cell transplant from an unrelated donor, was CMV-positive, and had acute GVHD only. Some T cells may be the graft donor's. Each CDR3 is given without its conserved first and last residue.

V	CDR3
TRBV4-2	ASSQVRLSGSKTYEQY
TRBV19	ASRGHRNTEAF
TRBV7-2	ASSSGQGRSGELF
TRBV6-2/TRBV6-3	ASRKTIYEQY
TRBV11-2	ASSSIQGPYYGYT
TRBV7-9	ASILKGPLGGELF
TRBV7-9	ASSRTGTADQETQY
TRBV6-5	ASSVQGFDGYT
TRBV7-9	ASSSWPEAF
TRBV15	ATSRDPWRGGNTIY
TRBV28	ATGQVSSYNEQF
TRBV27	ASSLNAGRETQY
TRBV11-2	ASSPGTSTFNEQF
TRBV28	ASSPRQSIAKNIQY
TRBV28	ASNCRQGAGSEKLF
TRBV7-2	ASRRTGALEAF
TRBV27	ASSLSISRAYGYT
TRBV4-1	ASSLSPGSDQPQH